A selection of T cell receptor beta chains follows, all from one sample in a study of blood T cells in healthy people across ages. TCRdb called the 5' RACE reads again in MiXCR, with one record for every CDR3 protein. The table records about 670,000 distinct CDR3 sequences, approximately 40% of them present only once. Sequences were obtained from blood. These TCRs come from an elderly man in good health. Each CDR3 is given with its conserved first and last residue. The order of the fields is D gene, J gene, clone size, V gene, CDR3 protein, CDR3 DNA. The D gene is left open where the match is weak. Size is stated for part of the rows, as once, few or many counts, or as a class when the clone is expanded.

d_call: TRBD1
j_call: TRBJ2-5
clone_size: NA
v_call: TRBV20-1
cdr3_aa: CSAISGQVEYF
cdr3_nt: TGCAGTGCTATCTCGGGACAGGTGGAGTACTTC

d_call: NA
j_call: TRBJ2-6
clone_size: NA
v_call: TRBV2
cdr3_aa: CASSEYGTGANVLTF
cdr3_nt: TGTGCCAGCAGTGAATACGGGACTGGGGCCAACGTCCTGACTTTC

d_call: NA
j_call: TRBJ2-5
clone_size: NA
v_call: TRBV7-9
cdr3_aa: CASTAIQKQETQYF
cdr3_nt: TGTGCCAGCACCGCCATACAGAAGCAAGAGACCCAGTACTTC

d_call: TRBD2
j_call: TRBJ2-5
clone_size: NA
v_call: TRBV11-3
cdr3_aa: CASSLVGRGEQYF
cdr3_nt: TGTGCCAGCAGCTTAGTCGGACGGGGGGAGCAGTACTTC

d_call: TRBD2
j_call: TRBJ2-3
clone_size: many
v_call: TRBV29-1
cdr3_aa: CSVRTSDTQYF
cdr3_nt: TGCAGCGTTCGGACTAGTGATACGCAGTATTTT

d_call: NA
j_call: TRBJ1-6
clone_size: NA
v_call: TRBV29-1
cdr3_aa: CSVARDTNSPLHF
cdr3_nt: TGCAGCGTAGCCCGGGACACTAATTCACCCCTCCACTTT

d_call: TRBD2
j_call: TRBJ2-6
clone_size: NA
v_call: TRBV5-5
cdr3_aa: CASSFAGEANVLTF
cdr3_nt: TGTGCCAGCAGCTTTGCGGGGGAGGCCAACGTCCTGACTTTC

d_call: NA
j_call: TRBJ1-6
clone_size: NA
v_call: TRBV7-2
cdr3_aa: CASSLVLAGPNSPLHF
cdr3_nt: TGTGCCAGCAGCTTAGTATTGGCAGGGCCAAATTCACCCCTCCACTTT

d_call: NA
j_call: TRBJ2-1
clone_size: many
v_call: TRBV20-1
cdr3_aa: CSAQRERYNEQFF
cdr3_nt: TGCAGTGCCCAGCGCGAGAGATACAATGAGCAGTTCTTC

d_call: NA
j_call: TRBJ2-6
clone_size: NA
v_call: TRBV6-2/TRBV6-3
cdr3_aa: CASREFSSGANVLTF
cdr3_nt: TGTGCCAGCAGGGAGTTTTCCTCTGGGGCCAACGTCCTGACTTTC

d_call: NA
j_call: TRBJ1-6
clone_size: NA
v_call: TRBV18
cdr3_aa: CASSPLPGDSNSPLHF
cdr3_nt: TGTGCCAGCTCACCACTTCCGGGGGATAGTAATTCACCCCTCCACTTT

d_call: NA
j_call: TRBJ2-5
clone_size: NA
v_call: TRBV29-1
cdr3_aa: CSVCPGPETQYF
cdr3_nt: TGCAGCGTGTGCCCGGGGCCTGAGACCCAGTACTTC

d_call: TRBD2
j_call: TRBJ2-3
clone_size: NA
v_call: TRBV12-3/TRBV12-4
cdr3_aa: CASQTSSTDTQYF
cdr3_nt: TGTGCCAGCCAGACTAGCAGCACAGATACGCAGTATTTT

d_call: NA
j_call: TRBJ1-2
clone_size: NA
v_call: TRBV3-1
cdr3_aa: CASSQDDRYPGYTF
cdr3_nt: TGTGCCAGCAGCCAAGATGACAGATACCCCGGCTACACCTTC

d_call: TRBD2
j_call: TRBJ2-3
clone_size: NA
v_call: TRBV24-1
cdr3_aa: CATSATGGASDTQYF
cdr3_nt: TGTGCCACCAGTGCAACGGGGGGGGCCTCAGATACGCAGTATTTT

d_call: NA
j_call: TRBJ2-5
clone_size: once
v_call: TRBV20-1
cdr3_aa: CSARNWGVSQETQYF
cdr3_nt: TGCAGTGCTAGAAATTGGGGGGTTTCCCAAGAGACCCAGTACTTC

d_call: NA
j_call: TRBJ1-2
clone_size: few
v_call: TRBV6-2/TRBV6-3
cdr3_aa: CASSFGQQYGYTF
cdr3_nt: TGTGCCAGCAGTTTCGGACAGCAATATGGCTACACCTTC

d_call: NA
j_call: TRBJ2-7
clone_size: NA
v_call: TRBV6-5
cdr3_aa: CASSYLSREYDEQYF
cdr3_nt: TGTGCCAGCAGTTACTTGTCCCGGGAGTACGACGAGCAGTACTTC

d_call: NA
j_call: TRBJ2-1
clone_size: NA
v_call: TRBV20-1
cdr3_aa: CSASFGAYNEQFF
cdr3_nt: TGCAGTGCCTCCTTCGGAGCGTACAATGAGCAGTTCTTC

d_call: NA
j_call: TRBJ2-1
clone_size: many
v_call: TRBV20-1
cdr3_aa: CTASSSYNEQFF
cdr3_nt: TGCACTGCCTCTAGCTCGTACAATGAGCAGTTCTTC

d_call: NA
j_call: TRBJ2-1
clone_size: once
v_call: TRBV20-1
cdr3_aa: CSARGLGGEGLNNEQFF
cdr3_nt: TGCAGTGCTAGAGGTCTGGGCGGGGAAGGATTGAACAATGAGCAGTTCTTC

d_call: TRBD2
j_call: TRBJ2-1
clone_size: few
v_call: TRBV20-1
cdr3_aa: CSARATGASGILQFF
cdr3_nt: TGCAGTGCTAGAGCCACTGGGGCTAGCGGGATATTACAGTTCTTC

d_call: TRBD1
j_call: TRBJ1-6
clone_size: many
v_call: TRBV4-2
cdr3_aa: CASSQDLQGASYNSPLHF
cdr3_nt: TGTGCCAGCAGCCAGGATTTACAGGGGGCCTCCTATAATTCACCCCTCCACTTT

d_call: NA
j_call: TRBJ2-1
clone_size: many
v_call: TRBV7-2
cdr3_aa: CASSLGTSPYNEQFF
cdr3_nt: TGTGCCAGCAGCTTAGGGACCTCCCCGTACAATGAGCAGTTCTTC

d_call: NA
j_call: TRBJ2-1
clone_size: few
v_call: TRBV15
cdr3_aa: CATSSPNPKNYNEQFF
cdr3_nt: TGTGCCACCAGCAGCCCCAATCCAAAGAATTACAATGAGCAGTTCTTC

d_call: NA
j_call: TRBJ2-1
clone_size: NA
v_call: TRBV6-1
cdr3_aa: CASFTDSYNEQFF
cdr3_nt: TGTGCCAGCTTCACGGACTCCTACAATGAGCAGTTCTTC

d_call: TRBD1
j_call: TRBJ2-5
clone_size: NA
v_call: TRBV20-1
cdr3_aa: CSARDTVVQGRETQYF
cdr3_nt: TGCAGTGCTAGAGATACGGTGGTACAGGGGAGAGAGACCCAGTACTTC

d_call: TRBD1
j_call: TRBJ1-1
clone_size: NA
v_call: TRBV5-1
cdr3_aa: CASSSRTGGVTEAFF
cdr3_nt: TGCGCCAGCAGCTCGAGGACAGGAGGAGTCACTGAAGCTTTCTTT

d_call: NA
j_call: TRBJ2-2
clone_size: NA
v_call: TRBV27
cdr3_aa: CASSLRRSNTGELFF
cdr3_nt: TGTGCCAGCAGTTTGAGACGGTCGAACACCGGGGAGCTGTTTTTT

d_call: NA
j_call: TRBJ1-2
clone_size: NA
v_call: TRBV9
cdr3_aa: CASSQTRLSYGYTF
cdr3_nt: TGTGCCAGCAGCCAAACTCGACTGTCCTATGGCTACACCTTC

d_call: NA
j_call: TRBJ1-6
clone_size: NA
v_call: TRBV10-3
cdr3_aa: CAISESNANSPLHF
cdr3_nt: TGTGCCATCAGTGAGTCGAACGCCAATTCACCCCTCCACTTT

d_call: NA
j_call: TRBJ2-7
clone_size: few
v_call: TRBV4-3
cdr3_aa: CASSQDEGDGAYEQYF
cdr3_nt: TGCGCCAGCAGCCAAGATGAGGGGGACGGGGCCTACGAGCAGTACTTC

d_call: TRBD2
j_call: TRBJ2-7
clone_size: many
v_call: TRBV12-3/TRBV12-4
cdr3_aa: CASSLAGVGTSGGPSSSYEQYF
cdr3_nt: TGTGCCAGCAGTTTAGCGGGGGTAGGGACTAGCGGGGGGCCGTCGAGCTCCTACGAGCAGTACTTC

d_call: NA
j_call: TRBJ1-5
clone_size: NA
v_call: TRBV25-1
cdr3_aa: CASSADSGDNQPQHF
cdr3_nt: TGTGCCAGCAGTGCTGACAGTGGGGACAATCAGCCCCAGCATTTT

d_call: NA
j_call: TRBJ2-3
clone_size: NA
v_call: TRBV6-1
cdr3_aa: CASSEPGPGCPQYF
cdr3_nt: TGTGCCAGCAGTGAACCTGGGCCGGGATGCCCGCAGTATTTT

d_call: NA
j_call: TRBJ2-1
clone_size: NA
v_call: TRBV20-1
cdr3_aa: CSAGKIQPNNEQFF
cdr3_nt: TGCAGTGCCGGAAAAATACAACCCAACAATGAGCAGTTCTTC

d_call: TRBD1
j_call: TRBJ1-5
clone_size: NA
v_call: TRBV29-1
cdr3_aa: CSATSGGGNQPQHF
cdr3_nt: TGCAGCGCAACCTCAGGGGGCGGTAATCAGCCCCAGCATTTT

d_call: NA
j_call: TRBJ2-3
clone_size: few
v_call: TRBV6-6
cdr3_aa: CASSYSGGGTDTQYF
cdr3_nt: TGTGCCAGCAGTTACTCAGGGGGAGGCACAGATACGCAGTATTTT

d_call: NA
j_call: TRBJ2-3
clone_size: once
v_call: TRBV9
cdr3_aa: CASSVDGWGDTQYF
cdr3_nt: TGTGCCAGCAGCGTAGACGGATGGGGGGATACGCAGTATTTT

d_call: NA
j_call: TRBJ2-7
clone_size: NA
v_call: TRBV25-1
cdr3_aa: CASSDGVRDNEQYF
cdr3_nt: TGTGCCAGCAGTGACGGAGTGAGGGACAATGAGCAGTACTTC

d_call: TRBD1
j_call: TRBJ2-3
clone_size: NA
v_call: TRBV3-1
cdr3_aa: CASRRDRRTDTQYF
cdr3_nt: TGTGCCAGCAGAAGGGACAGGCGCACAGATACGCAGTATTTT

d_call: NA
j_call: TRBJ1-2
clone_size: few
v_call: TRBV29-1
cdr3_aa: CSFRGAGNYGYTF
cdr3_nt: TGCAGCTTTAGGGGTGCGGGTAACTATGGCTACACCTTC

d_call: NA
j_call: TRBJ2-7
clone_size: NA
v_call: TRBV9
cdr3_aa: CASSVGSPRMNYEQYF
cdr3_nt: TGTGCCAGCAGCGTAGGCAGCCCCAGGATGAACTACGAGCAGTACTTC

d_call: TRBD1
j_call: TRBJ2-3
clone_size: NA
v_call: TRBV2
cdr3_aa: CASSIRGQGATQYF
cdr3_nt: TGTGCCAGCAGCATCAGGGGCCAGGGGGCTACGCAGTATTTT

d_call: TRBD2
j_call: TRBJ2-5
clone_size: few
v_call: TRBV20-1
cdr3_aa: CSASRRGSGVDEQYF
cdr3_nt: TGCAGTGCTAGCCGCCGGGGGAGCGGGGTCGATGAGCAGTACTTC

d_call: NA
j_call: TRBJ2-6
clone_size: NA
v_call: TRBV25-1
cdr3_aa: CASSEVNVLTF
cdr3_nt: TGTGCCAGCAGTGAAGTCAACGTCCTGACTTTC

d_call: TRBD2
j_call: TRBJ2-3
clone_size: many
v_call: TRBV7-9
cdr3_aa: CASSPAGGGRDTQYF
cdr3_nt: TGTGCCAGCAGCCCGGCGGGGGGAGGGAGAGATACGCAGTATTTT

d_call: NA
j_call: TRBJ1-3
clone_size: once
v_call: TRBV30
cdr3_aa: CAWSVQTGNTIYF
cdr3_nt: TGTGCCTGGAGTGTACAAACTGGAAACACCATATATTTT